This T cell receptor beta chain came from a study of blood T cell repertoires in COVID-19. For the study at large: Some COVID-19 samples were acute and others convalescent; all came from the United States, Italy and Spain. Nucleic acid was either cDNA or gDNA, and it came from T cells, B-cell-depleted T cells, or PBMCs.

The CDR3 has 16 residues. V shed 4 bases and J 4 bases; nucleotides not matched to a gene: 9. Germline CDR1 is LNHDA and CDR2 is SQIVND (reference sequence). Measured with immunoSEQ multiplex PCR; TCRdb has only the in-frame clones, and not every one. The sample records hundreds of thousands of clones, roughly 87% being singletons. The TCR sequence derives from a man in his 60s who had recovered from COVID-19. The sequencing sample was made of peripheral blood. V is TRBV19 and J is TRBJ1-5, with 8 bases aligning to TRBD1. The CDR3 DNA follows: TGTGCCAGTAGTACACAAAGACAGGGGCCGAATCAGCCCCAGCATTTT. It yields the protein CASSTQRQGPNQPQHF.